The 27 T cell receptor beta chains in this list originate from one sample, sequenced in a study of T cells in women clearing cervical HPV infection. TCRdb's table, derived via immunoSEQ multiplex PCR, lists solely in-frame clones and lacks some. The sample features about 22,000 clones, with 4% to 6% in its top ten. Sequencing was carried out using blood buffy coat. These receptors originate from a woman between 18 and 70 years old with a cervical HPV16 infection that either progressed to CIN3+ or cleared (not recorded which).

Concerning this clone itself: The read ends 3 residues shy of where the CDR3 ends; the end is completed using the germline J gene. The chain is built from TRBV20-1 and TRBJ2-1, with a weak D call TRBD2 (6 bases). Germline V lookup: CDR1 DFQATT, CDR2 SNEGSKA (reference sequence). The CDR3 extends over 17 amino acids. V gave up 1 base and J gave up 0 bases, with 16 bases separating them. Partial CDR3 DNA: TGCAGTGCTAGAGGTCGACTAGTCCTTTTCTCCTACAATGAG. It is translated as CSARGRLVLFSYNE. The whole CDR3 protein reads CSARGRLVLFSYNEQFF.

CDR3 in amino acids: CSVGDRGHSSYEQYF. Partial CDR3 DNA: TGCAGCGTCGGGGACAGGGGCCATTCTTCCTACGAG. The chain joins TRBV29-1 to TRBJ2-7; 10 bases line up with TRBD1. The read ends 3 residues shy of where the CDR3 ends; the end is completed using the germline J gene. CDR3 length: 15 amino acids. The J segment lost 1 base and the V segment lost 6 bases, leaving 9 bases of the junction unmatched. Germline V gene data show CDR1 as SQVTM and CDR2 as ANQGSEA.

With regard to this clone: Read sequence stops 3 residues before the CDR3 end, and the germline J gene provides the missing end. This chain connects TRBV20-1 to TRBJ2-1, with TRBD2 identical over 7 bases. The CDR3 is made up of 14 amino acids. With V trimmed by 1 base and J by 4 bases, 4 bases remained unmatched. CDR1 and CDR2 from the germline V gene are DFQATT and SNEGSKA (reference sequence). The CDR3 is CSARGLAAYNEQFF. Partial CDR3 DNA: TGCAGTGCTAGAGGTCTAGCGGCTTACAATGAG.

CDR3 bases read: TGTGCCAGCCTATGGGAGACC. This sequence encodes CASLWET. The CDR3 as a whole reads CASLWETQYF. The chain joins TRBV2 to TRBJ2-5, with D uncertain. The DNA ends 3 residues before the CDR3 does, and the rest of the CDR3 is filled in from the germline J gene. The CDR3 length is 10 residues. Germline-derived CDR1 and CDR2 are SNHLY and FYNNEI. Trimming stripped 8 bases from V and 5 bases from J, with 6 bases between.

As to this clone: The read is 3 residues too short to cover the CDR3 end, so that end is filled in from the germline J gene. V and J are TRBV29-1 and TRBJ2-2; a possible D gene is TRBD2 (6 bases). In germline, CDR1 is SQVTM, CDR2 ANQGSEA. The CDR3 contains 13 residues. The sequenced part of the CDR3 DNA is TGCAGCGTTGTAGGCGGGGCTAATGAAAAG. This codes for CSVVGGANEK. The whole CDR3 sequence reads CSVVGGANEKLFF.

Details on this clone: The read is 3 residues too short to cover the CDR3 end, so that end is filled in from the germline J gene. This chain connects TRBV5-6 to TRBJ1-2, with no clear D. V shed 3 bases and J shed 7 bases, with 7 bases lying between them. The CDR3 loop spans 11 amino acids. Germline V gene data show CDR1 as SGHDT and CDR2 as YYEEEE. The CDR3 loop reads CASSYEGGYTF. Partial CDR3 DNA: TGTGCCAGCAGCTACGAGGGTGGC.

As for this clone: The CDR3 end falls 3 residues outside the read, so it is completed with the germline J gene. The gene calls are TRBV20-1 and TRBJ2-7; D ambiguous. Trimming pared 6 bases from V and 3 bases from J, leaving 21 bases between. From germline, CDR1 is DFQATT and CDR2 SNEGSKA (reference sequence). The CDR3 sequence is 15 residues long. The CDR3 spells CSALPIRRLGYEQYF. The sequenced CDR3 bases are TGCAGTGCCTTGCCTATTAGGCGGCTTGGCTACGAG.

A note on this clone: The read is 3 residues too short to cover the CDR3 end, so that end is filled in from the germline J gene. The genes are TRBV20-1 and TRBJ2-1; 8 bases fit TRBD1. The J segment lost 6 bases and the V segment lost 5 bases, leaving 6 bases of the junction unmatched. Germline V CDR1 and CDR2: DFQATT, SNEGSKA (reference sequence). CDR3 length: 13 residues. The DNA read from the CDR3 is TGCAGTGCTCCCGGGACAGGCGTCAATGAG. Translated: CSAPGTGVNE. The entire CDR3 sequence reads CSAPGTGVNEQFF.

In regard to this clone: The read terminates 3 residues before the CDR3 end, so the remaining end is supplied by the germline J gene. V is TRBV13 and J is TRBJ2-4, with D possibly being TRBD1 (6 bases). This CDR3 is built from 14 residues. Germline V gives CDR1 PRHDT, CDR2 FYEKMQ (reference sequence). V lost 6 bases and J lost 2, with 11 bases in between. Incomplete CDR3 DNA: TGTGCCAGCAGGCCTCAGGGGTCCAAAAACATT. Amino acid sequence: CASRPQGSKNI. The complete CDR3 sequence is CASRPQGSKNIQYF. The variable domain in full, completed from reference TRBV13 and TRBJ2-4, reads AAGVIQSPRHLIKEKRETATLKCYPIPRHDTVYWYQQGPGQDPQFLISFYEKMQSDKGSIPDRFSAQQFSDYHSELNMSSLELGDSALYFCASRPQGSKNIQYFGAGTRLSVL.

On this clone itself: The read is 3 residues too short to cover the CDR3 end, so that end is filled in from the germline J gene. The rearrangement joins TRBV30 to TRBJ1-2, with D uncertain. The CDR3 contains 12 residues. Germline V lookup: CDR1 GTSNPN, CDR2 SVGIG (reference sequence). V was shortened by 2 bases and J by 4 bases, with 8 bases between the two germline ends. CDR3 sequence: CAWSRGSYGYTF. CDR3 DNA, as far as it was read: TGTGCCTGGAGTAGAGGCAGCTATGGC.

As regards this clone: Read data end 3 residues before the CDR3 end; the end is taken from the germline J gene. The chain links TRBV20-1 to TRBJ1-6, with TRBD1 identical over 7 bases. V was pared by 1 base and J by 7 bases, with 4 bases of the junction left unmatched. This CDR3 is built from 14 residues. CDR1 is DFQATT, CDR2 SNEGSKA, per germline (reference sequence). CDR3 loop: CSARVQGMNSPLHF. The sequenced CDR3 bases are TGCAGTGCTAGAGTACAGGGGATGAATTCACCC.

As regards this clone: The CDR3 end is not reached by the read, which stops 3 residues before it; the germline J gene fills it in. The chain recombines TRBV5-1 with TRBJ1-1; 7 bases agree with TRBD1. CDR1 is SGHRS and CDR2 is YFSETQ in the germline V gene. The CDR3 is made up of 15 amino acids. Germline trimming cut 4 bases from V and 1 base from J; bases unmatched to any gene: 7. The covered CDR3 bases are TGCGCCAGCAGCCTGGGGGGACAGCCGAACACTGAA. Translation gives CASSLGGQPNTE. The full CDR3 is CASSLGGQPNTEAFF.

As concerns this clone: Read coverage stops 3 residues before the CDR3 terminus; the germline J gene supplies the remainder. The V gene is TRBV29-1, the J gene TRBJ2-7; 10 bases are a match to TRBD1. The length of the CDR3 is 13 residues. Looked up from germline, CDR1 is SQVTM and CDR2 is ANQGSEA. Trimming removed 3 bases from V and 5 bases from J; junction bases left unmatched: 4. The chain's CDR3 is CSVDRTGGDEQYF. The CDR3 bases that were read are TGCAGCGTTGATCGGACAGGGGGTGACGAG.

A note on this clone: The sequenced fragment ends 3 residues before the CDR3 boundary, so the rest is inferred from the germline J gene. V and J are TRBV5-6 and TRBJ2-5, with D unresolved. CDR3 size: 13 residues. Trimming left V 0 bases short and J 4 bases short, with 7 bases between. Germline V gene lookup returns CDR1 SGHDT and CDR2 YYEEEE. CDR3 protein: CASSLEHTETQYF. The covered CDR3 bases are TGTGCCAGCAGCTTGGAACATACAGAGACC.

On this clone itself: The read is 3 residues too short to cover the CDR3 end, so that end is filled in from the germline J gene. The chain recombines TRBV6-4 with TRBJ2-7; 7 bases agree with TRBD1. This CDR3 spans 13 amino acids. Unmatched junction bases numbered 3, after V lost 4 bases and J lost 3 bases. From germline, CDR1 is MRHNA and CDR2 SNTAGT. Partial CDR3 DNA: TGTGCCAGCAGTGTGCGACAGGGCTACGAG. The encoded protein is CASSVRQGYE. The CDR3 as a whole reads CASSVRQGYEQYF.

As for this clone: The read ends 3 residues shy of where the CDR3 ends; the end is completed using the germline J gene. The chain has TRBV18 and TRBJ2-1, with a possible D match to TRBD2 (6 bases). From germline, CDR1 is KGHSH and CDR2 LQKENI. The CDR3 loop spans 14 amino acids. V lost 2 bases and J 5 bases, leaving 10 bases between the germline ends. This CDR3 is CASSPSSGDNEQFF. The CDR3 DNA, read in part, is TGTGCCAGCTCACCAAGCTCGGGGGACAATGAG.

A word on this clone: The read ends 3 residues early relative to the CDR3; the germline J gene fills the gap. The chain is built from TRBV7-9 and TRBJ1-3; perhaps TRBD1 as D (6 bases). The CDR3 runs to 15 residues. V lost 0 bases to trimming and J lost 5 bases, with 11 bases between them. Germline V gives CDR1 SEHNR, CDR2 FQNEAQ (reference sequence). CDR3 DNA, as far as it was read: TGTGCCAGCAGCTTAGCCGCCGGGACAAGAAACACC. This sequence encodes CASSLAAGTRNT. The whole CDR3 protein is CASSLAAGTRNTIYF.

Details on this clone: Read data end 3 residues before the CDR3 end; the end is taken from the germline J gene. The rearrangement links TRBV18 to TRBJ2-7; the D gene is possibly TRBD1 (5 bases). The CDR3 runs to 18 residues. Germline lookup yields CDR1 KGHSH and CDR2 LQKENI. V shed 3 bases and J shed 3 bases, with 24 bases lying between them. CDR3 amino acids: CASSPGWGRARLGYEQYF. The DNA read from the CDR3 is TGTGCCAGCTCACCGGGGTGGGGCAGGGCGCGGTTGGGCTACGAG.

A word on this clone: A read error may account for a junction end that differs from germline. The read is 3 residues too short to cover the CDR3 end, so that end is filled in from the germline J gene. The genes are TRBV18 and TRBJ2-3, with D possibly being TRBD2 (6 bases). From germline, CDR1 is KGHSH and CDR2 LQKENI. This CDR3 is 13 amino acids long. CDR3 region: CTSSPPEGDTQYF. The CDR3 DNA, read in part, is TGTACCAGCTCACCACCGGAGGGGGATACG. Full variable domain (outside the CDR3, taken from reference TRBV18 and TRBJ2-3): NAGVMQNPRHLVRRRGQEARLRCSPMKGHSHVYWYRQLPEEGLKFMVYLQKENIIDESGMPKERFSAEFPKEGPSILRIQQVVRGDSAAYFCTSSPPEGDTQYFGPGTRLTVL.

Remarks on this clone: The read terminates 3 residues ahead of where the CDR3 ends, so the germline J gene completes it. J is TRBJ1-2 and V is TRBV5-1, with D uncertain. This CDR3 is 15 amino acids long. Germline CDR1 reads SGHRS; CDR2 reads YFSETQ. Incomplete CDR3 DNA: TGCGCCAGCAGCTTAACCACTAGCGGGCGAGAGACC. Translating it yields CASSLTTSGRET. The CDR3 in full is CASSLTTSGRETYTF.

Points on this clone: The read falls 3 residues short of the CDR3 end, and the missing part is taken from the germline J gene. V and J are TRBV30 and TRBJ2-5, with no clear D. The CDR3 totals 11 residues. Per the germline V gene, CDR1 is GTSNPN and CDR2 is SVGIG (reference sequence). V lost 0 bases to trimming and J lost 5 bases, with 4 bases between them. The CDR3 bases that were read are TGTGCCTGGAGTGTCGGGGAGACC. Amino acids: CAWSVGET. The full CDR3 reads CAWSVGETQYF.

A remark on this clone: The read ends 3 residues before the CDR3 terminus; that terminus is restored from the germline J gene. This sequence joins TRBV7-9 and TRBJ1-4; tentatively, D is TRBD1 (6 bases). V dropped 1 base and J dropped 8 bases, with 14 bases sitting between them. Germline CDR1 SEHNR, CDR2 FQNEAQ (reference sequence). The CDR3 is made up of 15 amino acids. CDR3 region: CASSLENRDREKLFF. CDR3 DNA, as far as it was read: TGTGCCAGCAGCTTAGAGAACAGGGATCGAGAAAAA.

Concerning this clone: Read data end 3 residues before the CDR3 end; the end is taken from the germline J gene. The V and J genes are TRBV29-1 and TRBJ2-5, with TRBD1 matching over 8 bases. The V gene end was trimmed by 6 bases and the J gene end by 4 bases; junction bases not matched to a gene: 7. Germline loops: CDR1 SQVTM, CDR2 ANQGSEA. The CDR3 is 13 residues long. The CDR3 loop reads CSVETGDGETQYF. CDR3 DNA (partial): TGCAGCGTGGAGACAGGGGATGGAGAGACC. Filled out from reference TRBV29-1 and TRBJ2-5, the complete variable domain reads SAVISQKPSRDICQRGTSLTIQCQVDSQVTMMFWYRQQPGQSLTLIATANQGSEATYESGFVIDKFPISRPNLTFSTLTVSNMSPEDSSIYLCSVETGDGETQYFGPGTRLLVL.

Remarks on this clone: The read halts 3 residues ahead of the CDR3 end, with the missing end drawn from the germline J gene. The V and J genes are TRBV19 and TRBJ2-4, with 8 positions matching TRBD2. CDR1 is LNHDA and CDR2 is SQIVND in the germline V gene (reference sequence). This CDR3 has 15 residues. Trimming at V came to 6 bases and at J to 9 bases, leaving 13 bases not matched to a gene. The CDR3 DNA, read in part, is TGTGCCAGTAGCACAGGACAGCGGGGGCCCCCCATT. Protein product: CASSTGQRGPPI. The complete CDR3 sequence is CASSTGQRGPPIQYF. Full variable domain (rest looked up from reference TRBV19 and TRBJ2-4): DGGITQSPKYLFRKEGQNVTLSCEQNLNHDAMYWYRQDPGQGLRLIYYSQIVNDFQKGDIAEGYSVSREKKESFPLTVTSAQKNPTAFYLCASSTGQRGPPIQYFGAGTRLSVL.

For this clone: The CDR3 end falls 3 residues outside the read, so it is completed with the germline J gene. J is TRBJ1-5 and V is TRBV19; D is possibly TRBD1 (6 bases). The CDR3 is 15 amino acids. V lost 6 bases and J lost 0, with 12 bases in between. Looked up from germline, CDR1 is LNHDA and CDR2 is SQIVND (reference sequence). The CDR3 sequence is CASRPGQLSNQPQHF. Incomplete CDR3 DNA: TGTGCCAGTAGACCCGGACAGCTTAGCAATCAGCCC.

As concerns this clone: The sequenced fragment ends 3 residues before the CDR3 boundary, so the rest is inferred from the germline J gene. The chain has TRBV18 and TRBJ2-1; 14 nucleotides align to TRBD2. Per the germline V gene, CDR1 is KGHSH and CDR2 is LQKENI. V lost 3 bases, J lost 4 bases, and 14 bases stayed unmatched. The CDR3 has 20 residues. Here the CDR3 reads CASSPTGTSGRSWFYNEQFF. The part of the CDR3 DNA that was read is TGTGCCAGCTCACCCACCGGGACTAGCGGGAGATCGTGGTTTTACAATGAG.

Note on this clone: Read coverage stops 3 residues before the CDR3 terminus; the germline J gene supplies the remainder. This chain links TRBV7-3 with TRBJ2-3, with D possibly TRBD1 on 6 matching bases. Trimming removed 4 bases from V and 4 bases from J, with 12 bases in between. The CDR3 runs to 14 residues. The V gene's germline CDR1 is SGHTA and CDR2 FQGTGA. CDR3 DNA, as far as it was read: TGTGCCAGCAGCTCAGGACAGACCCCAGATACG. This gives the protein CASSSGQTPDT. The complete CDR3 sequence is CASSSGQTPDTQYF.